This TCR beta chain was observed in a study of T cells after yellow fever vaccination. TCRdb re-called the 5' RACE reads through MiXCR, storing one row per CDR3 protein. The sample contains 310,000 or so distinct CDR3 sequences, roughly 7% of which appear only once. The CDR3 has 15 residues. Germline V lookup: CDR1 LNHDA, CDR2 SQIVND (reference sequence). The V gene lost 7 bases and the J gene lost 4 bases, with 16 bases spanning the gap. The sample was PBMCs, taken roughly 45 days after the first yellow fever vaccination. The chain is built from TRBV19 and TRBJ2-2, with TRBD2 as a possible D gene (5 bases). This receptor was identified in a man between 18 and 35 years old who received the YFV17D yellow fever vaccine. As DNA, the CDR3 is TGTGCCAGTAAATGGTTTGGACGGGGCACCGGGGAGCTGTTTTTT. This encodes CASKWFGRGTGELFF.